In this sample, the clone carrying this TCR beta chain turned up many times. This entry belongs to a study of regulatory T cells in long-lasting Graves disease. Building the TCR beta libraries relied on iRepertoire HTBI primers, and CDR3 regions underwent Arm-PCR. TCRdb processed the multiplex PCR reads anew with MiXCR; each CDR3 protein has one entry. Of roughly 350,000 distinct CDR3 sequences in the sample, around 16% were seen once. Time point: newly diagnosed GD, antithyroid drugs for less than 3 months. Generation of the TCR library employed RNA extracted from PBMCs. The germline V gene has CDR1 LGHNT and CDR2 FRNRAP. The V and J ends lost 4 bases and 4 bases respectively, with 2 bases between them. This CDR3 has 11 amino acids. These data were also filed under a second study, of T cells in Graves' hyperthyroidism and ophthalmopathy.

This TCR was sampled from a woman younger than 30 with Graves disease. This material consisted of peripheral blood mononuclear cells (PBMCs), taken at new diagnosis, from a patient treated with antithyroid drugs. The genes are TRBV12-5 and TRBJ1-3; D not resolved. The CDR3 loop is CASGSGNTIYF. The CDR3 nucleotides read TGTGCTAGTGGTTCAGGAAACACCATATATTTT.